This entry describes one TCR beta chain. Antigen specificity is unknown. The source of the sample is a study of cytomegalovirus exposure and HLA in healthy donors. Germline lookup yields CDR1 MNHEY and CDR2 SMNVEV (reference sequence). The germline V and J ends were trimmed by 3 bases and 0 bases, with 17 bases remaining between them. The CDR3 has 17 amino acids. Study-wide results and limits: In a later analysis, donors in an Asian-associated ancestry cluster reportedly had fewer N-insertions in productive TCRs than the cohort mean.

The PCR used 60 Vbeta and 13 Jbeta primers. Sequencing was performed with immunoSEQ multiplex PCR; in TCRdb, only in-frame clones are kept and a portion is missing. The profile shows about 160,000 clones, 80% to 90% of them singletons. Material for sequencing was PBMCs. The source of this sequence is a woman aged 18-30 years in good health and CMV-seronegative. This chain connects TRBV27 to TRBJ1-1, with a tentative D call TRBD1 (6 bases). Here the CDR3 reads CASSLAGASELNTEAFF. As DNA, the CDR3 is TGTGCCAGCAGTTTGGCAGGGGCGTCGGAACTGAACACTGAAGCTTTCTTT.